The entry below gives a single T cell receptor (beta chain) sequence along with its context. Other DNA sequences in this specimen translate into the identical CDR3. Produced via immunoSEQ multiplex PCR; TCRdb's table is partial and in-frame only. The repertoire holds fewer than 300,000 clones, with approximately 77% as singletons. These data come from a study of blood T cell repertoires in COVID-19. Per the germline V gene, CDR1 is SGHTA and CDR2 is FQGNSA. Deletions cut 1 base from V and 2 bases from J, with 5 bases between. The CDR3 covers 13 residues. The TCR was taken from a woman under 30 with acute or convalescent COVID-19. The sample taken for sequencing was peripheral blood. The rearrangement uses TRBV7-2 and TRBJ1-1, with no clear D. The CDR3 is CASSLGRNTEAFF. CDR3 nucleotides: TGTGCCAGCAGCTTAGGCAGAAACACTGAAGCTTTCTTT.